This TCR beta chain stems from a study of cytomegalovirus exposure and HLA in healthy donors. Study results and limitations: In a later analysis, a missense DCLRE1C variant was linked to TCR beta V- and J-gene trimming. Cytomegalovirus status was reportedly diagnosed by the classifier with high specificity and sensitivity.

As regards this clone: The antigen remains undetermined.

Germline CDR1 and CDR2: SEHNR and FQNEAQ (reference sequence). The V end lost 5 bases, the J end lost 4 bases, and 8 bases lay between the germline ends. This CDR3 has 12 residues. The PCR ran on 60 Vbeta and 13 Jbeta primers. Here immunoSEQ multiplex PCR was the method, and the copy in TCRdb shows in-frame clones only, minus some. The top ten hold less than 2% of the sample, which has around 140,000 clones, less than 80% seen once. Sequenced material: PBMCs. This chain joins TRBV7-9 and TRBJ1-1; D uncertain. The clonotype was recovered from a female donor in good health and CMV-seropositive. Written as DNA, the CDR3 is TGTGCCAGCAGCAATATCAGCACTGAAGCTTTCTTT. This gives the protein CASSNISTEAFF.